The rows below give T cell receptor beta chains drawn from one sample of a study of shared clonotypes between healthy human individuals. Data came from immunoSEQ multiplex PCR; TCRdb stores just in-frame clones and leaves some out. The sample includes some 2.4 million clones, 93% of them seen just once. Source material: naive CD4+ T cells from PBMCs. The source of these receptors is a man younger than 30 in good health. Some clones in this sample may be carry-over from other donors' samples. Each CDR3 is given with its conserved first and last residue. Fields, in order: D gene, V gene, J gene, CDR3 DNA, CDR3 protein. D genes are given only for firm matches.

NA,TRBV27,TRBJ2-7,TGTGCCAGCAGCCCGAGGGGGGCCGTTTACGAGCAGTACTTC,CASSPRGAVYEQYF
NA,TRBV2,TRBJ2-4,TGTGCCAGCAGATCGGTCTATGCAGGAAACATTCAGTACTTC,CASRSVYAGNIQYF
NA,TRBV19,TRBJ2-7,TGTGCCAGTAGTGTACAAAGGGGCTACGAGCAGTACTTC,CASSVQRGYEQYF
NA,TRBV6-6,TRBJ2-2,TGTGCCAGCAGTTACGGGAGGCTAGCAGGCACCGGGGAGCTGTTTTTT,CASSYGRLAGTGELFF
NA,TRBV28,TRBJ2-7,TGTGCCAGCAGCCTGGAGGGGGCGAGCTCCTACGAGCAGTACTTC,CASSLEGASSYEQYF
NA,TRBV15,TRBJ1-4,TGTGCCACTAAATTGGGACTCAATGAAAAACTGTTTTTT,CATKLGLNEKLFF
NA,TRBV4-2,TRBJ1-4,TGTGCCAGCCGGTCAGGGGTCGATGAAAAACTGTTTTTT,CASRSGVDEKLFF
NA,TRBV18,TRBJ1-6,TGTGCCAGCTCACCTCAGGGGCCCTTATCGGATTCACCCCTCCACTTT,CASSPQGPLSDSPLHF
NA,TRBV25-1,TRBJ2-7,TGTGCCAGCACCTGGGGTAGGGAGATGGAGCAGTACTTC,CASTWGREMEQYF
NA,TRBV11-1,TRBJ2-1,TGTGCCAGCAGCTTAGGTCAGAGCTCCTACAATGAGCAGTTCTTC,CASSLGQSSYNEQFF
TRBD1,TRBV5-4,TRBJ1-2,TGTGCCAGCAGCCCTGGACAGGGGGGCTTCTCCTATGGCTACACCTTC,CASSPGQGGFSYGYTF
TRBD1,TRBV6-6,TRBJ1-2,TGTGCCAGCAGGGAGGGACAGGGTAACTATGGCTACACCTTC,CASREGQGNYGYTF
TRBD1,TRBV4-3,TRBJ2-7,TGCGCCAGCAGCCAAGCCAGGACAGGATCAATTTACGAGCAGTACTTC,CASSQARTGSIYEQYF
NA,TRBV7-9,TRBJ1-6,TGTGCCAGCAGCCTCACCCTTAATTCACCCCTCCACTTT,CASSLTLNSPLHF
TRBD1,TRBV10-3,TRBJ1-1,TGTGCCATCAGTGGGGACAGGGGGCGGAGGAACACTGAAGCTTTCTTT,CAISGDRGRRNTEAFF
NA,TRBV9,TRBJ2-1,TGTGCCAGCAGCGGCACTCCGTACAATGAGCAGTTCTTC,CASSGTPYNEQFF
NA,TRBV28,TRBJ2-1,TGTGCCAGCAGTTTAGCGGGGAGGCAAAATGAGCAGTTCTTC,CASSLAGRQNEQFF
NA,TRBV28,TRBJ2-7,TGTGCCAGCACAACCCTCCTTGGTGGGACTGCGCTACGGGACTACGAGCAGTACTTC,CASTTLLGGTALRDYEQYF
NA,TRBV9,TRBJ2-7,TGTGCCAGCAGCCCCAGGGGCTACCTCTCCTACGAGCAGTACTTC,CASSPRGYLSYEQYF
NA,TRBV9,TRBJ2-5,TGTGCCAGCAGCGTAGACGGAAAGTTTGGGGAGACCCAGTACTTC,CASSVDGKFGETQYF
NA,TRBV15,TRBJ2-3,TGTGCCACCAGCAGACCGGGACAAAGGGTAACGGATACGCAGTATTTT,CATSRPGQRVTDTQYF
NA,TRBV9,TRBJ2-7,TGTGCCAGCAGCGTAGGGCCCAGCGAGCAGTACTTC,CASSVGPSEQYF
NA,TRBV12-5,TRBJ2-1,TGTGCTAGTATGGGTGCAGGCCTCAATGAGCAGTTCTTC,CASMGAGLNEQFF
TRBD1,TRBV28,TRBJ2-7,TGTGCCAGCAGTCTAGGGGGCACCTCCTACGAGCAGTACTTC,CASSLGGTSYEQYF
TRBD1,TRBV7-2,TRBJ1-3,TGTGCCAGCAGCCCCGACAGGGCCGGAAACACCATATATTTT,CASSPDRAGNTIYF
TRBD1,TRBV28,TRBJ2-7,TGTGCCAGCAGTTCCCGGGACAGGGGTGGCTACGAGCAGTACTTC,CASSSRDRGGYEQYF
NA,TRBV18,TRBJ1-5,TGTGCCAGCTCACCACAGGATAGCAATCAGCCCCAGCATTTT,CASSPQDSNQPQHF